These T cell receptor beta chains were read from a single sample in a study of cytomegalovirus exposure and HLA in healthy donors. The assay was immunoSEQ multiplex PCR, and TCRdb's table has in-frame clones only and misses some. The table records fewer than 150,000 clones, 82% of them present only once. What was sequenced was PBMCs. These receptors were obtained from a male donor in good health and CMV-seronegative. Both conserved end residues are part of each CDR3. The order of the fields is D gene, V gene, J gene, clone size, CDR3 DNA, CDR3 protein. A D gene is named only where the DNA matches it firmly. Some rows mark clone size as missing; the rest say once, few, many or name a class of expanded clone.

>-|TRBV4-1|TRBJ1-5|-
TGCGCCAGCCAGGGGTTGGGCAATCAGCCCCAGCATTTT
CASQGLGNQPQHF
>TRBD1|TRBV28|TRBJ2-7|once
TGTGCCAGCATACCTGGGGGACAGGCCCCCGGGGAGCAGTACTTC
CASIPGGQAPGEQYF
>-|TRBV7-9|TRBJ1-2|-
TGTGCCAGCAGCCTAGGAACAGCGGTGCTGTATGGCTACACCTTC
CASSLGTAVLYGYTF
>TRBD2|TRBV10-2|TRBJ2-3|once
TGCGCCAGCAGTGAGAGTCGAGCGGGAGGGCATCGGACGCAGTATTTT
CASSESRAGGHRTQYF
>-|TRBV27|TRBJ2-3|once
TGTGCCAGCAGTTTAATGGTTGCGGACACAGATACGCAGTATTTT
CASSLMVADTDTQYF
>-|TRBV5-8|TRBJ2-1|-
TGTGCCAGCAGCTCGCAGGGGCGCTACAATGAGCAGTTCTTC
CASSSQGRYNEQFF
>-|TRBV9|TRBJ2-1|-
TGTGCCAGCAGCGTAGATAGTAACGCGGAGGAGGGCTCCTACAATGAGCAGTTCTTC
CASSVDSNAEEGSYNEQFF
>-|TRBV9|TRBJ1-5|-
TGTGCCAGCAGCGCCCAGGGTCGTGAGCCCCAGCATTTT
CASSAQGREPQHF
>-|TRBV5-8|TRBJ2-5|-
TGTGCCAGCAGCTTGACGAGGACTACGGAGACCCAGTACTTC
CASSLTRTTETQYF
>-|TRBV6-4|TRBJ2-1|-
TGTGCCAGCAGTGACCGGGACAACAATGAGCAGTTCTTC
CASSDRDNNEQFF
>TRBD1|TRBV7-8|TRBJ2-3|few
TGTGCCAGCAGCTTAGGGGGACAGGGAAGGGTATCAGATACGCAGTATTTT
CASSLGGQGRVSDTQYF
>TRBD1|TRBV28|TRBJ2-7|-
TGTGTTATACAGGGGGCCTACGAGCAGTACTTC
CVIQGAYEQYF
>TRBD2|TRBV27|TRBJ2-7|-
TGTGCCAGCAGTGTAGCGGGAGGGACGGCCTACGAGCAGTACTTC
CASSVAGGTAYEQYF
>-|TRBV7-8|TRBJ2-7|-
TGTGCCAGCAGCTCCTTTCGGGGTACTCCGTACGAGCAGTACTTC
CASSSFRGTPYEQYF
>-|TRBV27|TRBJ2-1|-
TGTGCCAGCAGTTCGCCAACTACCGGCTACAATGAGCAGTTCTTC
CASSSPTTGYNEQFF
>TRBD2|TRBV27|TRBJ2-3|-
TGTGCCAGCACCATAGCGGGACCCACAGATACGCAGTATTTT
CASTIAGPTDTQYF
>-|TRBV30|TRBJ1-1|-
TGTGCCTGGAGTCCGTGGACAGTGAACACTGAAGCTTTCTTT
CAWSPWTVNTEAFF
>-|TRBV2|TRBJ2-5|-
TGTGCCGACGAGAGCGGCTCAGGGACCCAGTACTTC
CADESGSGTQYF
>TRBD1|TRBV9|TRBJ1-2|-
TGTGCCAGCACCCCGGAAGGCACAGGGGGGTATGGCTACACCTTC
CASTPEGTGGYGYTF
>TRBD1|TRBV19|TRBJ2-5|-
TGTGCCAGTAGTCCAGACAGGGATTTGGGGACCCAGTACTTC
CASSPDRDLGTQYF
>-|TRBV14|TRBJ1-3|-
TGTGCCAGCAGCCAAAACAGGGCCTCTGGAAACACCATATATTTT
CASSQNRASGNTIYF
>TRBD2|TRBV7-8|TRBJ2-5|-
TGTGCCAGCAGCTTAGGGGGGACTTCCGGGAGGGAGACCCAGTACTTC
CASSLGGTSGRETQYF
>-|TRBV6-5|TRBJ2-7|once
TGTGCCAGCAGCTCGACTAGCTACGAGCAGTACTTC
CASSSTSYEQYF
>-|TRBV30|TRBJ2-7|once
TGTGCCTGGAGTTTGTCGTTAGGGGTCTACGAGCAGTACTTC
CAWSLSLGVYEQYF
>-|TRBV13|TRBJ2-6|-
TGTGCCAGCAGCCTAGGACAGACGCACTCTGGGGCCAACGTCCTGACTTTC
CASSLGQTHSGANVLTF
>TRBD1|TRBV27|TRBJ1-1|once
TGTGCCAGCAGTTTGTCCTGGGGGACAGCGAACACTGAAGCTTTCTTT
CASSLSWGTANTEAFF
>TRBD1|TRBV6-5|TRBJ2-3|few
TGTGCCAGCAGACGACAGGGTGGCACAGATACGCAGTATTTT
CASRRQGGTDTQYF
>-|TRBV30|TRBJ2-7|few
TGTGCCTGGAGCCCCCCAGGGGCCTACGAGCAGTACTTC
CAWSPPGAYEQYF
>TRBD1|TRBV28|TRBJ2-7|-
TGTGCCACCTGGACAGGGGGCTCCTACGAGCAGTACTTC
CATWTGGSYEQYF
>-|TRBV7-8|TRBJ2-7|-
TGTGCCAGCAGCTTTGAGAACGAGCAGTACTTC
CASSFENEQYF
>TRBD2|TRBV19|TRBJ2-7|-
TGTGCCAGTAGTCGTACTAGCGGGAGCTACGAGCAGTACTTC
CASSRTSGSYEQYF
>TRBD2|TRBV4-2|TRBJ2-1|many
TGTGCCAGCAGCCAAATGGCCCTAGCGGGCTACAATGAGCAGTTCTTC
CASSQMALAGYNEQFF
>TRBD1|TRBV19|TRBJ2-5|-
TGTGCCAGTAGTCCGGGACAGGCCCAAGAGACCCAGTACTTC
CASSPGQAQETQYF
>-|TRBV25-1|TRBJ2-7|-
TGTGCCAGCGCCTGGACTGACTCCTACGAGCAGTACTTC
CASAWTDSYEQYF
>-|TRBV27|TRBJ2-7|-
TGTGCCAGCAGTCCCCCATCCTACGAGCAGTACTTC
CASSPPSYEQYF
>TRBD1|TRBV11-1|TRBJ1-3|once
TGTGCCAGCAGCCATGACAGGGGGCCTGGAAACACCATATATTTT
CASSHDRGPGNTIYF
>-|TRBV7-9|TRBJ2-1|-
TGTGCCAGCAGCTTAGCGCTGGGGGGTCAATCCTACAATGAGCAGTTCTTC
CASSLALGGQSYNEQFF
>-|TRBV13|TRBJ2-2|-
TGTGCCAGCAGCTGGGGGCGGAGCCCCTACCCGTTTTTT
CASSWGRSPYPFF
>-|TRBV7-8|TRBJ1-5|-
TGTGCCAGCAGCCCTGAACAGGTTCTGGGCAATCAGCCCCAGCATTTT
CASSPEQVLGNQPQHF
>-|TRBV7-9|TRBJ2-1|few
TGTGCCAGCAGCATCTTCCCCTTTGAGCAGTTCTTC
CASSIFPFEQFF
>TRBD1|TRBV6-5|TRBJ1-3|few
TGTGCCAGCATTCCCGGGACAGGGTACGGCACCATATATTTT
CASIPGTGYGTIYF
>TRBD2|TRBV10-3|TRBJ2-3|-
TGTGCCATCAGTGAGTGGGGGGGAGCCTCCACAGATACGCAGTATTTT
CAISEWGGASTDTQYF
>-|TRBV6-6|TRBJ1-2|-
TGTGCCAGCAGTTACGGGGCCTACAGGGATGGCTACACCTTC
CASSYGAYRDGYTF